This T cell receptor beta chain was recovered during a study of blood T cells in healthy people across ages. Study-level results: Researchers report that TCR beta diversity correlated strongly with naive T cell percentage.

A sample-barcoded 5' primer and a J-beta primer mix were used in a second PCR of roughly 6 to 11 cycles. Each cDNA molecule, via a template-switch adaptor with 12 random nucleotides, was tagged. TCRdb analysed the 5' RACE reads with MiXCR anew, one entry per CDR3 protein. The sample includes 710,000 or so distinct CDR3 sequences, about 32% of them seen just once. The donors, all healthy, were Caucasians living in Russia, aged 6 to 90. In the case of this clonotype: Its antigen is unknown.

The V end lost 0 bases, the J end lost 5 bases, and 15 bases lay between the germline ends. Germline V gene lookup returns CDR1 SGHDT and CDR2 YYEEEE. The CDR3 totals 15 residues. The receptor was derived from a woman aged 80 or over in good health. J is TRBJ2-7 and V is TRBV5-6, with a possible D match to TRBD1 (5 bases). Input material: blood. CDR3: CASSLGSRVHNEQYF. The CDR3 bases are TGTGCCAGCAGCTTGGGTTCCAGGGTCCATAACGAGCAGTACTTC.